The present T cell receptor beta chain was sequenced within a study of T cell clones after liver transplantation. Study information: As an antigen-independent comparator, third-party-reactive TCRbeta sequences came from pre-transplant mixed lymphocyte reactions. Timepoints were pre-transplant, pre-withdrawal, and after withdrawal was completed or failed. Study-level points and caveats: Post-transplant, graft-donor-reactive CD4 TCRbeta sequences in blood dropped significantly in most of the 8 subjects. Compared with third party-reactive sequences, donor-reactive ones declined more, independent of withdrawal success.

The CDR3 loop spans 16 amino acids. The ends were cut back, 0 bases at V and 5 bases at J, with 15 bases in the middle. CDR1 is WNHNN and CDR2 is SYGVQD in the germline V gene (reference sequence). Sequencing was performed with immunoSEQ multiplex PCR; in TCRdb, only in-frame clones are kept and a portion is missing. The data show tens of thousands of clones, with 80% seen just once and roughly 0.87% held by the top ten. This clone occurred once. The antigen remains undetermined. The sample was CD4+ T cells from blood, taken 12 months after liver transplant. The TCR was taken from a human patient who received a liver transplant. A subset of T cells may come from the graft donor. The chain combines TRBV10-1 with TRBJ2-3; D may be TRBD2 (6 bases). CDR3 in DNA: TGCGCCAGCAGTGAGTCAGGAGGTGCTAGCGAAGATACGCAGTATTTT. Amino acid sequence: CASSESGGASEDTQYF.